This TCR beta chain emerged from a study of CD8+ T cells in alopecia areata. The CDR3 contains 16 residues. Unmatched junction bases numbered 10, after V lost 7 bases and J lost 4 bases. Germline values: CDR1 SGHVS, CDR2 FNYEAQ. After isolation, RNA underwent reverse transcription to generate cDNA as the sequencing template. Libraries were prepared by immunoSEQ multiplex PCR; TCRdb keeps only in-frame clonotypes and omits some of them. The sample includes about 110,000 clones, around 55% of them seen just once. From PBMCs, CD4+ and CD8+ T cells were sorted. As concerns this clone: What it recognizes is unknown.

Broader study findings: Scalp sequencing captures resident alphabeta T cells of normal skin too. Whereas mice showed it more clearly, TCR sharing across patients was murkier, possibly because of HLA. Compared with normal scalp, lesional scalp had higher clonality and more expanded CD8+ clones.

The rearrangement uses TRBV7-6 and TRBJ1-1; 12 bases map to TRBD1. This clonotype was sampled from a human donor in good health. Sequencing was done on a sample of CD8+ T cells sorted from blood. The CDR3 loop reads CASTLGQGAWGTEAFF. The CDR3 nucleotides read TGTGCCAGCACCTTGGGACAGGGGGCTTGGGGCACTGAAGCTTTCTTT.